The clone carrying this T cell receptor (beta chain) has only one observation. Its antigen is still unknown. This CDR3 has 16 amino acids. V shed 0 bases and J shed 0 bases, with 11 bases lying between them. Germline assignment: CDR1 KGHSH and CDR2 LQKENI. The record originates from a study of somatic mutations in cytotoxic T cells in rheumatoid arthritis. The study, taken as a whole, reports: With approximately 66 patients examined, about 8 had a largest CD8+ clone exceeding 20% of CD8+ cells.

Measured with immunoSEQ multiplex PCR; TCRdb has only the in-frame clones, and not every one. The table includes approximately 13,000 clones, approximately 69% detected once. The clonotype was recovered from an adult with rheumatoid arthritis. The specimen sequenced was CD8+ T cells sorted from blood. This chain links TRBV18 with TRBJ1-1, with D unresolved. For the CDR3, the DNA is TGTGCCAGCTCACCACCGGAACAAGGCCTGAACACTGAAGCTTTCTTT. This encodes CASSPPEQGLNTEAFF.